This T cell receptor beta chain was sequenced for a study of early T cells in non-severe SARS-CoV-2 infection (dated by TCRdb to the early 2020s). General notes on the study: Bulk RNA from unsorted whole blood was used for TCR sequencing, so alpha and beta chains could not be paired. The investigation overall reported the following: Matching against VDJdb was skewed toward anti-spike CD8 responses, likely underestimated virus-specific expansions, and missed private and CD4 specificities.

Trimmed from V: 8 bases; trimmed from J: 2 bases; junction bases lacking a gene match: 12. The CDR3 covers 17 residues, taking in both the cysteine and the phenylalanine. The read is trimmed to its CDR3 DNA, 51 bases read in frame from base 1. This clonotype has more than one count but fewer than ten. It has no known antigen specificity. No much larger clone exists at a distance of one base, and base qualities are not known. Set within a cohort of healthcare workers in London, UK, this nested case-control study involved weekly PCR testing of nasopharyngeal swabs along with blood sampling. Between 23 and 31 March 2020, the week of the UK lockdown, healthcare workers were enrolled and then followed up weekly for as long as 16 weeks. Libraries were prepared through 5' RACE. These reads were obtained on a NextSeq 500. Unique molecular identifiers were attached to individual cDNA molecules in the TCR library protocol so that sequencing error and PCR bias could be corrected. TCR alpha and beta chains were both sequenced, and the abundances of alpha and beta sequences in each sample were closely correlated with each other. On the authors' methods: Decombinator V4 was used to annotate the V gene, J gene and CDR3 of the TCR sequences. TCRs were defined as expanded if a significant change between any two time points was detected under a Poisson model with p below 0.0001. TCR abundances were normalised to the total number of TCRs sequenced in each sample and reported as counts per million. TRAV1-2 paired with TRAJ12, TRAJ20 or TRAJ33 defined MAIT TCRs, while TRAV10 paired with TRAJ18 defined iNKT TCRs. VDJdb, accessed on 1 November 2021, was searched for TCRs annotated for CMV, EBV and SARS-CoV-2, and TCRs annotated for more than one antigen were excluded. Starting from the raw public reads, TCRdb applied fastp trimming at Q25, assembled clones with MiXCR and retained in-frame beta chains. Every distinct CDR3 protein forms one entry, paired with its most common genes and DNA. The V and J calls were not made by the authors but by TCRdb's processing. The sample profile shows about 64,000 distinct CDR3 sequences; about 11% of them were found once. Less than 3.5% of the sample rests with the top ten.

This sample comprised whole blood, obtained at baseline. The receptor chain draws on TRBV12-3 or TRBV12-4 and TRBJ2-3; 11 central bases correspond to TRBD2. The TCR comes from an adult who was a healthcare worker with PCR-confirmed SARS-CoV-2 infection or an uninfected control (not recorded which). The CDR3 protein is CASSSSGGPRTTDTQYF. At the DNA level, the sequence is TGTGCCAGCTCCTCTAGCGGGGGGCCCCGGACCACAGATACGCAGTATTTT.